This TCR beta chain stems from a study of CD8 T cells in ankylosing spondylitis. Study results and caveats: A TCR beta motif of seven or eight highly homologous variants appeared characteristic of ankylosing spondylitis blood.

Germline lookup yields CDR1 MNHNS and CDR2 SASEGT. Trimming shortened V by 5 bases and J by 2 bases, and 15 bases separated the two germline ends. CDR3 size: 15 residues. TCRdb re-analysed the 5' RACE reads in MiXCR, keeping a single row per CDR3 protein. The repertoire holds about 540,000 distinct CDR3 sequences, with over 9.5% as singletons. As to this clonotype: Its antigen remains unknown.

This chain links TRBV6-1 with TRBJ2-5, with D unclear. The specimen was blood, either unsorted or a sorted T cell fraction (not recorded which). This clonotype was obtained from a male donor with ankylosing spondylitis. The CDR3 here is CASSLITGPQETQYF. The DNA of the CDR3 is TGTGCCAGCAGTCTAATTACTGGTCCTCAAGAGACCCAGTACTTC.